This T cell receptor beta chain derives from a study of monozygotic twins with inflammatory bowel disease. Study conclusions and caveats: Limited power may explain why concordant and discordant twins showed no difference in repertoire similarity.

As to this clonotype: The antigen remains unidentified.

CDR3 length: 15 residues. From germline, CDR1 is SGHRS and CDR2 YFSETQ. Blood was collected, roughly 2.5 ml per donor. TCRdb re-called the 5' RACE reads, yielding one record per CDR3 amino acid sequence without DNA. The sample table includes about 41,000 distinct CDR3 sequences. This sequence originates from a human donor with ulcerative colitis or Crohn's disease, or a healthy co-twin of an affected twin (not recorded which). V is TRBV5-1 and J is TRBJ2-5; TCRdb picks TRBD1, but there is no DNA to check that call. The sequenced sample consisted of blood. The CDR3 reads CASAVLWGHQETQYF. Full variable domain (rest looked up from reference TRBV5-1 and TRBJ2-5): KAGVTQTPRYLIKTRGQQVTLSCSPISGHRSVSWYQQTPGQGLQFLFEYFSETQRNKGNFPGRFSGRQFSNSRSEMNVSTLELGDSALYLCASAVLWGHQETQYFGPGTRLLVL.